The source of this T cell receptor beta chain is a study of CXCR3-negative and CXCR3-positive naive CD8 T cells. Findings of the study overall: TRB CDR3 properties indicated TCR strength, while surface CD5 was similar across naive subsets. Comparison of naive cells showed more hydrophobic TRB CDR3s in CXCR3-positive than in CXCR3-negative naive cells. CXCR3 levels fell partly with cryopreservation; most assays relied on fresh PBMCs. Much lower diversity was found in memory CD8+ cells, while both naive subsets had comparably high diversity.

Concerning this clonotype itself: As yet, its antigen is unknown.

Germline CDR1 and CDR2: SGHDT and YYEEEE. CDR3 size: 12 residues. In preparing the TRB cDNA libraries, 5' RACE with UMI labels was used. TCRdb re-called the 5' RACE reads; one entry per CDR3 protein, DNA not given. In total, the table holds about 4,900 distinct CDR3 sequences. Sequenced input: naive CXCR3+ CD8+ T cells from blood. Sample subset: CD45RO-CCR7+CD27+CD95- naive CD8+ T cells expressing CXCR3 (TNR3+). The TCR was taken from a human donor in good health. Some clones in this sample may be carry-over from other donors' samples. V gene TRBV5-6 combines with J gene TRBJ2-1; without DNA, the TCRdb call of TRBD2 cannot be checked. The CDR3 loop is CASRAGNNEQFF.